A single sample gave rise to the 5 T cell receptor beta chains below, sequenced in a study of control samples from healthy donors and cancer patients. Sequencing was performed with immunoSEQ multiplex PCR; in TCRdb, only in-frame clones are kept and a portion is missing. The data hold about 58,000 clones, with 80% to 90% observed a single time. Sequences were obtained from PBMCs. The receptors derive from a woman in her fifties or sixties with lung cancer.

With regard to this clone: The germline gene is not matched at one end of the junction; a read error may be the cause. V usage is TRBV2 and J usage is TRBJ1-3, with 7 bases lining up with TRBD1. This CDR3 is 15 amino acids long. Germline lookup yields CDR1 SNHLY and CDR2 FYNNEI. In DNA form, the CDR3 reads TGTGCCAGCAGTCAAGCCAGGGGGACAGGAAACACCATATATTTT. This codes for CASSQARGTGNTIYF.

V usage is TRBV2 and J usage is TRBJ2-5; 7 nucleotides line up with TRBD2. The CDR3 is made up of 16 amino acids. Germline V gives CDR1 SNHLY, CDR2 FYNNEI. V shed 5 bases and J 1 base; nucleotides not matched to a gene: 10. The CDR3 DNA reads as TGTGCCAGCAGTATCTACGGCGGGGAGGGCCAAGAGACCCAGTACTTC. Translated: CASSIYGGEGQETQYF.

This chain joins TRBV5-1 and TRBJ1-1; no reliable D call. CDR1 SGHRS and CDR2 YFSETQ come from the germline V gene. V was cut by 1 base and J by 0 bases, with 7 bases left in between. The CDR3 runs 14 residues. DNA for the CDR3: TGCGCCAGCAGCTTGACCGAAATGAACACTGAAGCTTTCTTT. Its translation is CASSLTEMNTEAFF.

This clone was observed once. The CDR3 nucleotides read TGTGCCAGCAGTTTCGGCGGGGCTCCGTTCTTC. Its protein product is CASSFGGAPFF. This rearrangement joins TRBV6-5 to TRBJ2-1, with D possibly TRBD2 on 6 matching bases. V lost 4 bases and J 15 bases, leaving 13 bases between the germline ends. Germline V gene lookup returns CDR1 MNHEY and CDR2 SVGAGI. The CDR3 loop spans 11 amino acids.

This clone was observed a handful of times. The chain couples TRBV4-1 to TRBJ1-3; TRBD1 aligns across 12 bases. From germline, CDR1 is MGHRA and CDR2 YSYEKL. V shed 4 bases, J shed 0 bases, and the junction held 7 bases outside the gene matches. This CDR3 has 18 residues. In DNA, the CDR3 is TGCGCCAGCAGCCGAAAAGGGACAGGGGGCTACTCTGGAAACACCATATATTTT. This translates into CASSRKGTGGYSGNTIYF.